The source of this TCR beta chain is a study of blood T cell repertoires in COVID-19. The germline V and J ends were trimmed by 0 bases and 0 bases, with 6 bases remaining between them. CDR1 is SGHDT, CDR2 YYEEEE, per germline. This CDR3 contains 14 residues. Assay: immunoSEQ multiplex PCR; the TCRdb copy retains only in-frame clones and omits some. The sample records more than 55,000 clones, around 88% being singletons. The chain recombines TRBV5-6 with TRBJ2-5; D unclear. Source material: peripheral blood. This TCR came from a woman aged 70-85 years with acute or convalescent COVID-19. CDR3 residues: CASSLEINQETQYF. The CDR3, as DNA: TGTGCCAGCAGCTTGGAAATCAACCAAGAGACCCAGTACTTC.